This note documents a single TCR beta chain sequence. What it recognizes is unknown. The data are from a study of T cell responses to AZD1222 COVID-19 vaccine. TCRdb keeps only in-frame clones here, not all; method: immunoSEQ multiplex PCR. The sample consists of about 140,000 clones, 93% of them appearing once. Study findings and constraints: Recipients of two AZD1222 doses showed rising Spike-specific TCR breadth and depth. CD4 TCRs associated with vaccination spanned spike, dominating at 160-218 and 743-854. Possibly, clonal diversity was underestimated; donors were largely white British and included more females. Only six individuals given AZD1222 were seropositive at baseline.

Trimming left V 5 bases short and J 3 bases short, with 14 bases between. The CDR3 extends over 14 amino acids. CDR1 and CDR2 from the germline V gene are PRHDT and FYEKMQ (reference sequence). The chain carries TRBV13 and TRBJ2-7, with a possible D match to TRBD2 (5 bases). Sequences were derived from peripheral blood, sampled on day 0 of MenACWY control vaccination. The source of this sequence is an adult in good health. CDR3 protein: CASSPTGKVYEQYF. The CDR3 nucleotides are TGTGCCAGCAGCCCTACGGGAAAGGTCTACGAGCAGTACTTC.